The next 27 T cell receptor beta chains were all read from a single sample in a study of identical twins. TCRdb reprocessed the 5' RACE reads via MiXCR and lists one record per CDR3 protein. The sample lists 450,000 to 600,000 distinct CDR3 sequences, about a fifth occurring once. These data also formed part of another study, on yellow fever vaccine responses in identical twins.

Sequenced input: CD4+ T cells sorted from blood. Receptors were obtained from a woman between 18 and 29 years old in good health.

This clonotype was seen a few times. CDR3 residues: CASSGEDTEAFF. The CDR3 nucleotides read TGCGCCAGCAGCGGGGAGGACACTGAAGCTTTCTTT. The chain joins TRBV5-1 to TRBJ1-1; no firm D call. Deletions cut 4 bases from V and 3 bases from J, with 7 bases between. The germline V gene encodes CDR1 SGHRS and CDR2 YFSETQ. This CDR3 is 12 amino acids long.

This chain connects TRBV15 to TRBJ2-1; tentatively, D is TRBD1 (6 bases). CDR1 is LNHNV, CDR2 YYDKDF, per germline (reference sequence). This CDR3 contains 15 residues. Deletions cut 2 bases from V and 5 bases from J, with 13 bases between. DNA of the CDR3: TGTGCCACCAGCAGACCCCCCACAGGGAACAATGAGCAGTTCTTC. It codes for CATSRPPTGNNEQFF.

The chain employs TRBV11-3 and TRBJ2-7, with TRBD2 as a possible D gene (6 bases). V lost 7 bases, J lost 2 bases, and 12 bases lay in between. Germline values: CDR1 SGHNT, CDR2 YENEEA. The CDR3 consists of 13 residues. The CDR3 DNA reads as TGTGCCAGCATGCGGACGGGAGCCTACGAGCAGTACTTC. Amino acids: CASMRTGAYEQYF.

This chain links TRBV19 with TRBJ1-2; D might be TRBD1 (5 bases). V was clipped by 6 bases and J by 4 bases, with 12 bases between them. Germline V gene sequence: CDR1 LNHDA, CDR2 SQIVND (reference sequence). This CDR3 spans 13 amino acids. The CDR3 sequence is CASSWDGPYGYTF. Here the CDR3 DNA reads TGTGCCAGTAGCTGGGACGGCCCCTATGGCTACACCTTC.

This clonotype was counted between two and nine times. This chain connects TRBV24-1 to TRBJ2-7; D perhaps matches TRBD2 (6 bases). Germline-derived CDR1 and CDR2 are KGHDR and SFDVKD. V was cut by 5 bases and J by 5 bases, with 21 bases left in between. This CDR3 has 16 residues. The CDR3 DNA reads TGTGCCACCAGTGCCCCGGGCGGGACGGCCTTGGACGAGCAGTACTTC. Its protein is CATSAPGGTALDEQYF.

The chain recombines TRBV3-1 with TRBJ2-1; 7 nucleotides agree with TRBD2. CDR1 LGHDT and CDR2 YNNKEL come from the germline V gene (reference sequence). CDR3 size: 15 residues. V gave up 4 bases and J gave up 2 bases; unmatched junction bases: 5. The DNA for the CDR3 is TGTGCCAGCAGCCCCACGGGACTAACCTACAATGAGCAGTTCTTC. It translates to CASSPTGLTYNEQFF.

This clonotype has more than one count but fewer than ten. The chain couples TRBV29-1 to TRBJ2-1; the D gene is possibly TRBD1 (6 bases). The CDR3 loop spans 18 amino acids. CDR1 and CDR2 from the germline V gene are SQVTM and ANQGSEA. V dropped 6 bases and J dropped 5 bases, with 29 bases sitting between them. The CDR3, as DNA: TGCAGCGTGGGTAGGGGGAAAGGACAGTTGGGATCTAACAATGAGCAGTTCTTC. Its protein product is CSVGRGKGQLGSNNEQFF.

This clonotype was counted between two and nine times. This chain links TRBV7-3 with TRBJ2-1; no firm D call. The CDR3 consists of 16 residues. CDR1 and CDR2 (germline): SGHTA, FQGTGA. V lost 5 bases and J 0 bases, leaving 14 bases between the germline ends. Here the CDR3 reads CASSPTGPYSYNEQFF. In DNA form, the CDR3 reads TGTGCCAGCAGCCCAACCGGGCCTTACTCCTACAATGAGCAGTTCTTC. Full variable domain (outside the CDR3, taken from reference TRBV7-3 and TRBJ2-1): GAGVSQTPSNKVTEKGKYVELRCDPISGHTALYWYRQSLGQGPEFLIYFQGTGAADDSGLPNDRFFAVRPEGSVSTLKIQRTERGDSAVYLCASSPTGPYSYNEQFFGPGTRLTVL.

This rearrangement joins TRBV12-3 or TRBV12-4 to TRBJ1-2, with D perhaps matching TRBD1 (5 bases). This CDR3 region has 13 residues. Trimming removed 6 bases from V and 1 base from J, with 9 bases in between. CDR3 sequence: CASRGQDNYGYTF. CDR3 sequence (DNA): TGTGCCAGCAGGGGGCAAGATAACTATGGCTACACCTTC.

The genes are TRBV7-3 and TRBJ2-1; 7 bases align to TRBD2. CDR3 length equals 16 residues. Germline CDR1 reads SGHTA; CDR2 reads FQGTGA. V gave up 2 bases and J gave up 4 bases; unmatched junction bases: 8. CDR3 nucleotides: TGTGCCAGCAGCTTATCGGCTAGCGGAATTTACAATGAGCAGTTCTTC. Translated, it gives CASSLSASGIYNEQFF. Filled out from reference TRBV7-3 and TRBJ2-1, the complete variable domain reads GAGVSQTPSNKVTEKGKYVELRCDPISGHTALYWYRQSLGQGPEFLIYFQGTGAADDSGLPNDRFFAVRPEGSVSTLKIQRTERGDSAVYLCASSLSASGIYNEQFFGPGTRLTVL.

This rearrangement joins TRBV24-1 to TRBJ2-1, with D uncertain. Germline loops: CDR1 KGHDR, CDR2 SFDVKD. The CDR3 has 13 residues. Trimming shortened V by 9 bases and J by 4 bases, and 12 bases separated the two germline ends. CDR3 DNA sequence: TGTGCCACCTTGGGTGGCGAATACAATGAGCAGTTCTTC. Encoded protein: CATLGGEYNEQFF.

This clonotype was seen many times. The gene calls are TRBV6-5 and TRBJ2-7; 13 nucleotides match TRBD2. Germline V gives CDR1 MNHEY, CDR2 SVGAGI. The CDR3 length is 16 residues. With V trimmed by 2 bases and J by 6 bases, 7 bases remained unmatched. The CDR3 spells CASSYTRTSGSSEQYF. For the CDR3, the DNA is TGTGCCAGCAGTTACACCAGGACTAGCGGGAGTAGCGAGCAGTACTTC.

In its sample, this clonotype was seen a few times. The chain couples TRBV10-3 to TRBJ1-6; TRBD1 agrees at 7 bases. Trimming at V came to 5 bases and at J to 8 bases, leaving 9 bases not matched to a gene. The CDR3 length is 15 residues. The germline gives CDR1 ENHRY, CDR2 SYGVKD. The CDR3 nucleotides read TGTGCCATCAGTCGATCACGACAGGGTGATTCACCCCTCCACTTT. This sequence encodes CAISRSRQGDSPLHF.

V gene TRBV28 combines with J gene TRBJ2-2; tentative D call: TRBD2 (5 bases). With 6 bases removed from V and 4 bases from J, the gap between germline ends came to 15 bases. There are 15 residues in the CDR3. The germline V gene encodes CDR1 MDHEN and CDR2 SYDVKM. CDR3 DNA: TGTGCCAGCAGCCTCCCTTTGCGGGCCACCGGGGAGCTGTTTTTT. It translates to CASSLPLRATGELFF.

The chain recombines TRBV20-1 with TRBJ2-3; 13 bases fit TRBD2. V lost 5 bases, J lost 2 bases, and 7 bases stayed unmatched. The CDR3 spans 16 residues. The germline gives CDR1 DFQATT, CDR2 SNEGSKA (reference sequence). CDR3 in amino acids: CSAGSGLAGNTDTQYF. CDR3 in DNA: TGCAGTGCTGGGTCGGGACTAGCGGGAAACACAGATACGCAGTATTTT.

This clonotype was seen just once. The chain is built from TRBV2 and TRBJ2-1; D ambiguous. Germline V gene sequence: CDR1 SNHLY, CDR2 FYNNEI. Trimming took off 4 bases at V and 9 bases at J, with 13 bases between the two ends. This CDR3 is built from 13 residues. The CDR3 nucleotides are TGTGCCAGCAGTGCGGCTTCCCAGCTTGAGCAGTTCTTC. Translation gives CASSAASQLEQFF.

This rearrangement joins TRBV7-9 to TRBJ2-7; D is possibly TRBD2 (6 bases). Deletions cut 5 bases from V and 5 bases from J, with 16 bases between. Per germline, CDR1 SEHNR and CDR2 FQNEAQ (reference sequence). The CDR3 has 14 amino acids. DNA of the CDR3: TGTGCCAGCAGCGCAACAGCTTGGGGGGACGAGCAGTACGTC. Protein: CASSATAWGDEQYV.

This clonotype was seen at least ten times. The gene calls are TRBV5-5 and TRBJ2-3, with a possible D match to TRBD2 (5 bases). The CDR3 covers 14 residues. Per the germline V gene, CDR1 is SGHKS and CDR2 is YYEKEE (reference sequence). V lost 9 bases and J lost 3, with 17 bases in between. The CDR3 DNA reads as TGTGCCACCGCATGGTCTAGCAATACAGATACGCAGTATTTT. This encodes CATAWSSNTDTQYF.

This chain connects TRBV5-1 to TRBJ2-3; TRBD2 matches 11 bases. V dropped 5 bases and J dropped 0; count of bases not matched to a gene: 8. Germline V gene lookup returns CDR1 SGHRS and CDR2 YFSETQ. This CDR3 is built from 17 residues. The CDR3 loop is CASSSSRTSGSTDTQYF. CDR3 in DNA: TGCGCCAGCAGTTCATCCCGGACTAGCGGGAGCACAGATACGCAGTATTTT. Filled out from reference TRBV5-1 and TRBJ2-3, the complete variable domain reads KAGVTQTPRYLIKTRGQQVTLSCSPISGHRSVSWYQQTPGQGLQFLFEYFSETQRNKGNFPGRFSGRQFSNSRSEMNVSTLELGDSALYLCASSSSRTSGSTDTQYFGPGTRLTVL.

The chain recombines TRBV5-1 with TRBJ2-3; TRBD2 agrees at 7 bases. Germline values: CDR1 SGHRS, CDR2 YFSETQ. The CDR3 sequence is 19 residues long. Losses at the gene ends were 4 bases for V and 0 bases for J; bases not matched to a gene: 17. As DNA, the CDR3 is TGCGCCAGCAGCCCGTACCCGAAGAGCAGCGGGATTAGCACAGATACGCAGTATTTT. It encodes CASSPYPKSSGISTDTQYF.

The rearrangement joins TRBV24-1 to TRBJ2-1; TRBD2 agrees at 8 bases. Germline CDR1 reads KGHDR; CDR2 reads SFDVKD. J lost 5 bases, V lost 3 bases, and 5 bases had no gene match. The CDR3 consists of 15 residues. The CDR3 region is CATSDRLAGNNEQFF. CDR3 sequence (DNA): TGTGCCACCAGTGATAGATTAGCGGGAAACAATGAGCAGTTCTTC.

In its sample, this clonotype was seen many times. The rearrangement links TRBV11-1 to TRBJ2-3, with D tentatively TRBD1 (6 bases). Germline loops: CDR1 SGHAT, CDR2 FQDESV (reference sequence). V was cut by 6 bases and J by 3 bases, with 13 bases left in between. CDR3 length equals 14 residues. The CDR3 nucleotides are TGTGCCAGCAGAAAGGGGGAGCGAACAGATACGCAGTATTTT. Translating it yields CASRKGERTDTQYF.

The chain joins TRBV18 to TRBJ2-2; TRBD2 is a possible D gene (5 bases). The germline V and J ends were trimmed by 6 bases and 4 bases, with 15 bases remaining between them. The CDR3 loop spans 15 amino acids. Germline V gives CDR1 KGHSH, CDR2 LQKENI. The CDR3 bases are TGTGCCAGCTCCCCTCCGGGAAAGGTCACCGGGGAGCTGTTTTTT. Protein product: CASSPPGKVTGELFF.

In its sample, this clonotype was seen many times. The CDR3 DNA follows: TGCGCCAGCAGCTTGCCGGGACTAGCAGTTTACAATGAGCAGTTCTTC. Protein: CASSLPGLAVYNEQFF. This chain connects TRBV5-1 to TRBJ2-1; 9 nucleotides align to TRBD2. The CDR3 loop spans 16 amino acids. Germline CDR1 and CDR2: SGHRS and YFSETQ. The ends lost 1 base at V and 4 bases at J; junction bases unmatched: 6.

This rearrangement joins TRBV4-1 to TRBJ1-4; TRBD1 matches 8 bases. Germline assignment: CDR1 MGHRA and CDR2 YSYEKL. V gave up 6 bases and J gave up 2 bases; unmatched junction bases: 2. The CDR3 is 14 residues long. The CDR3 DNA follows: TGCGCCAGCAGTCGGACAGGGACTAATGAAAAACTGTTTTTT. Translated: CASSRTGTNEKLFF.

V and J are TRBV11-3 and TRBJ2-7, with 7 bases matching TRBD1. CDR1 SGHNT and CDR2 YENEEA come from the germline V gene. The junction had 9 bases not matched to a gene; V was cut back by 0 bases and J by 7 bases. CDR3 size: 15 residues. The CDR3 coding sequence is TGTGCCAGCAGCTTAGACGGGACAGCCTTTTGGGAGCAGTACGTC. Protein sequence: CASSLDGTAFWEQYV.

This clonotype was seen more than once but under ten times. V and J are TRBV12-5 and TRBJ2-3; no definite D call. Deletions cut 5 bases from V and 1 base from J, with 10 bases between. The CDR3 has 14 amino acids. Germline-derived CDR1 and CDR2 are LGHNT and FRNRAP. The CDR3 reads CASGPSHRTDTQYF. The CDR3 DNA sequence: TGTGCTAGTGGTCCGTCCCACCGCACAGATACGCAGTATTTT. Full variable domain (remainder filled in from reference TRBV12-5 and TRBJ2-3): DARVTQTPRHKVTEMGQEVTMRCQPILGHNTVFWYRQTMMQGLELLAYFRNRAPLDDSGMPKDRFSAEMPDATLATLKIQPSEPRDSAVYFCASGPSHRTDTQYFGPGTRLTVL.